Only one count was recorded for the clone carrying this TCR beta chain. The target antigen is unknown. Libraries were made from TCR beta cDNA, and they carried unique molecular identifiers. TCRdb reprocessed the PCR reads via MiXCR and lists one record per CDR3 protein. The repertoire holds roughly 800,000 distinct CDR3 sequences, with roughly 30% as singletons. This sample stems from a study of post-analysis software for immune sequencing data. Findings of the study overall: Versus controls, multiple sclerosis patients showed significantly lower diversity (normalized Chao1). Strong same-batch co-clustering of samples appeared with F measure clustering. Five TRBV segments, including TRBV5-6, TRBV5-1 and TRBV20-1, were more frequent in patients than controls.

Germline V gene lookup returns CDR1 SEHNR and CDR2 FQNEAQ (reference sequence). The CDR3 is 13 residues long. This clonotype was obtained from a girl under 18 with multiple sclerosis. The sample comprised blood. The chain joins TRBV7-9 to TRBJ2-4; D remains ambiguous. TRBJ2-7 matches the DNA end more closely, so the J call is doubtful. The CDR3 reads CASSAQGFHEQYF. The CDR3 DNA is TGTGCCAGCAGCGCCCAAGGTTTCCACGAGCAGTACTTC.